This T cell receptor beta chain is from a study of T cell responses to AZD1222 COVID-19 vaccine. Only in-frame clones appear in the TCRdb table, and some are missing; sequencing was by immunoSEQ multiplex PCR. The sample shows under 150,000 clones, about nine tenths of them seen only once. V gave up 6 bases and J gave up 0 bases, with 6 bases separating them. This CDR3 is 13 amino acids long. Germline assignment: CDR1 GTSNPN and CDR2 SVGIG (reference sequence). General observations from the study: Females made up more of the donors, who were largely white British, and clonal diversity may have come out too low. Once two AZD1222 doses were given, Spike-specific TCR breadth and depth went up. Seropositive status at baseline applied to only five or six AZD1222 recipients.

Worth noting for this clone: Its matching antigen is unknown.

The rearrangement joins TRBV30 to TRBJ2-6, with no clear D. The sequenced sample was peripheral blood, obtained on day 0 of AZD1222 vaccination. This TCR was recovered from an adult in good health. The CDR3 DNA follows: TGTGCCTGTCCGTTCTCTGGGGCCAACGTCCTGACTTTC. As protein: CACPFSGANVLTF.